The clone carrying this T cell receptor (beta chain) appeared many times. The target antigen is unknown. Template material for amplifying TCR beta CDR3 regions consisted of RNA transcripts. The TCR CDR3 first-round RT-PCR relied on the HTBI primer set. From the multiplex PCR reads, TCRdb called clonotypes with MiXCR, one entry per CDR3 protein. The sample has 400,000 to 450,000 distinct CDR3 sequences; 14% to 15% are singletons. These data come from a study of T cells in Graves' hyperthyroidism and ophthalmopathy. Study outcomes and limitations: The authors' 13 V-J model separated ophthalmopathy from stable hyperthyroidism.

At least 3 on the Clinical Activity Score was recorded for ophthalmopathy patients, who also had NOSPECS grade at least 4 and duration under 3 months. The study excluded patients with uncontrolled infection, other autoimmune disease, pregnancy or lactation. Diagnostic assessment was based on clinical symptoms, serum thyroxine and TRAb, thyroid ultrasound and orbital computed tomography. The sequence came from a man younger than 35 with Graves' ophthalmopathy. Input material: blood.

CDR3 protein: CASSPGRMDTEAFF. The DNA for the CDR3 is TGTGCCAGCAGCCCCGGACGGATGGACACTGAAGCTTTCTTT. The chain carries TRBV11-2 and TRBJ1-1; no clear D gene. Deletions cut 5 bases from V and 3 bases from J, with 13 bases between. Germline CDR1 is SGHAT and CDR2 is FQNNGV. The CDR3 extends over 14 amino acids.